The 26 T cell receptor beta chains below come from one sample, sequenced in a study of blood T cell repertoires in COVID-19. Assay: immunoSEQ multiplex PCR; the TCRdb copy retains only in-frame clones and omits some. The sample gives approximately 240,000 clones, nearly 90% of which show up once; about 2.1% is in the top ten. Sample: peripheral blood. These TCRs come from a woman aged 40 to 50 who had recovered from COVID-19.

This clone came up once. The chain carries TRBV6-2 or TRBV6-3 and TRBJ2-4; the D gene is possibly TRBD1 (7 bases). This CDR3 region has 17 residues. V was clipped by 5 bases and J by 1 base, with 18 bases between them. Germline CDR1 reads MNHEY; CDR2 reads SVGEGT. In DNA form, the CDR3 reads TGTGCCAGCAGTCCCAACCCAGGGGGGATGGCCAAAAACATTCAGTACTTC. Translation: CASSPNPGGMAKNIQYF.

The J gene is TRBJ2-7, the V gene TRBV5-6, with a possible D match to TRBD2 (6 bases). This CDR3 is 14 amino acids long. Trimming removed 4 bases at V and 1 base at J, with 12 bases between. Per the germline V gene, CDR1 is SGHDT and CDR2 is YYEEEE. CDR3 loop: CASSTGLGSYEQYF. The CDR3 DNA follows: TGTGCCAGCAGCACGGGACTCGGATCCTACGAGCAGTACTTC.

The genes are TRBV19 and TRBJ1-6; 8 bases line up with TRBD1. The J segment lost 6 bases and the V segment lost 7 bases, leaving 5 bases of the junction unmatched. Germline lookup yields CDR1 LNHDA and CDR2 SQIVND (reference sequence). CDR3 length equals 14 residues. The CDR3 region is CASTGTGRNSPLHF. CDR3 sequence (DNA): TGTGCCAGTACAGGGACAGGACGTAATTCACCCCTCCACTTT.

This sequence joins TRBV15 and TRBJ1-5; TRBD1 is a possible D gene (6 bases). The germline gives CDR1 LNHNV, CDR2 YYDKDF (reference sequence). Between the trimmed V and J ends, which lost 0 bases and 4 bases, there was a span of 10 bases. The CDR3 consists of 15 residues. The CDR3 protein is CATSRDPGQNQPQHF. The CDR3 DNA follows: TGTGCCACCAGCAGAGATCCCGGACAGAATCAGCCCCAGCATTTT.

This clone showed up just once. The chain is built from TRBV11-2 and TRBJ1-4, with D hard to call. Germline assignment: CDR1 SGHAT and CDR2 FQNNGV. The CDR3 contains 11 residues. The V and J ends lost 1 base and 16 bases respectively, with 10 bases between them. CDR3 nucleotide sequence: TGTGCCAGCAGCTTAGGGGCCTACACGTTTTTT. It encodes CASSLGAYTFF.

This clone was seen more than once but under ten times. This chain uses TRBV4-2 with TRBJ2-2, with D perhaps TRBD2 (5 bases). The CDR3 is 15 residues long. Trimming shortened V by 3 bases and J by 1 base, and 9 bases separated the two germline ends. Germline CDR1 is LGHNA and CDR2 is YNFKEQ. CDR3 amino acids: CASSHGLVNTGELFF. CDR3 bases: TGTGCCAGCAGCCACGGACTGGTGAACACCGGGGAGCTGTTTTTT.

J is TRBJ2-7 and V is TRBV20-1, with D maybe TRBD2 (5 bases). CDR1 is DFQATT and CDR2 is SNEGSKA in the germline V gene (reference sequence). The CDR3 totals 16 residues. Trimming pared 3 bases from V and 0 bases from J, leaving 18 bases between. The CDR3 sequence is CSASTPGNTISYEQYF. In DNA form, the CDR3 reads TGCAGTGCTAGTACCCCGGGGAACACAATCTCCTACGAGCAGTACTTC.

This chain links TRBV7-2 with TRBJ2-5; D is perhaps TRBD1 (6 bases). CDR3 length: 13 amino acids. Germline V CDR1 and CDR2: SGHTA, FQGNSA. With 7 bases removed from V and 5 bases from J, the gap between germline ends came to 14 bases. The CDR3 DNA sequence: TGTGCCAGCACGGCAGGGGTTCTGGAGACCCAGTACTTC. Translating it yields CASTAGVLETQYF.

CDR3 coding DNA: TGCGCCAGCAGTGAGTCGGGAGGGTTCTTAATGCCCGGGGGGTCCTACGAGCAGTACTTC. It encodes CASSESGGFLMPGGSYEQYF. The chain combines TRBV10-1 with TRBJ2-7, with 7 bases that match TRBD2. V gave up 0 bases and J gave up 1 base; unmatched junction bases: 18. This CDR3 contains 20 residues. Germline assignment: CDR1 WNHNN and CDR2 SYGVQD (reference sequence).

The V and J genes are TRBV27 and TRBJ2-4; 11 bases line up with TRBD2. This CDR3 is 17 amino acids long. Germline-derived CDR1 and CDR2 are MNHEY and SMNVEV (reference sequence). V lost 8 bases and J lost 0; bases outside the gene matches: 9. The CDR3 nucleotides read TGTGCCAGCCGGTCAGAGGGACTAGCGGTAGCCAAAAACATTCAGTACTTC. Translation gives CASRSEGLAVAKNIQYF.

The chain employs TRBV28 and TRBJ2-1, with 11 bases aligning to TRBD1. V gave up 8 bases and J gave up 4 bases; unmatched junction bases: 7. This CDR3 comprises 15 residues. Looked up from germline, CDR1 is MDHEN and CDR2 is SYDVKM. In DNA form, the CDR3 reads TGTGCCAGCCTATCCGGGACAGGGGGGTACAATGAGCAGTTCTTC. It encodes CASLSGTGGYNEQFF.

J is TRBJ2-3 and V is TRBV19, with a weak D call TRBD2 (7 bases). From germline, CDR1 is LNHDA and CDR2 SQIVND (reference sequence). V was pared by 7 bases and J by 4 bases, with 24 bases between. This CDR3 is built from 17 residues. The CDR3 region has the DNA TGTGCCAGTACCCCCAGGGGTTTGAGCGGGGATCCAGATACGCAGTATTTT. Protein product: CASTPRGLSGDPDTQYF.

The V and J genes are TRBV24-1 and TRBJ1-5; perhaps TRBD1 as D (5 bases). The CDR3 extends over 14 amino acids. V lost 5 bases, J lost 6 bases, and 13 bases lay in between. Germline-derived CDR1 and CDR2 are KGHDR and SFDVKD. CDR3 nucleotides: TGTGCCACCAGTGGGGACTCCTGGGGTCAGCCCCAGCATTTT. Protein product: CATSGDSWGQPQHF.

This chain joins TRBV11-3 and TRBJ2-3, with D tentatively TRBD2 (5 bases). CDR1 is SGHNT, CDR2 YENEEA, per germline. Trimming stripped 7 bases from V and 0 bases from J, with 14 bases between. CDR3 length: 15 residues. This CDR3 is CASTRFRTSTDTQYF. CDR3 DNA: TGTGCCAGCACCCGTTTCCGGACTAGCACAGATACGCAGTATTTT.

This clone was detected only once. The chain carries TRBV27 and TRBJ1-5, with D possibly TRBD1 on 6 matching bases. Germline CDR1 MNHEY, CDR2 SMNVEV (reference sequence). The CDR3 is 15 residues long. V gave up 2 bases and J gave up 3 bases, with 11 bases separating them. The CDR3 loop reads CASSLRGGFNQPQHF. The CDR3 region has the DNA TGTGCCAGCAGTTTAAGAGGGGGTTTCAATCAGCCCCAGCATTTT.

This clone was observed a few times. The CDR3 loop is CASSITPGGFSGNTIYF. The CDR3 bases are TGTGCCAGTAGTATAACCCCCGGAGGCTTCTCTGGAAACACCATATATTTT. This chain links TRBV19 with TRBJ1-3; D is undetermined. The CDR3 is 17 amino acids. With 2 bases removed from V and 0 bases from J, the gap between germline ends came to 14 bases. Germline CDR1 and CDR2: LNHDA and SQIVND (reference sequence).

This clone came up once. The chain is built from TRBV7-6 and TRBJ2-2, with 10 bases fitting TRBD2. J lost 5 bases, V lost 4 bases, and 7 bases had no gene match. CDR1 and CDR2 (germline): SGHVS, FNYEAQ. This CDR3 region has 16 residues. The CDR3 nucleotides are TGTGCCAGCAGCTACCAGCGGGAGGGTGGGACCGGGGAGCTGTTTTTT. This gives the protein CASSYQREGGTGELFF.

The rearrangement uses TRBV6-2 or TRBV6-3 and TRBJ2-7, with 10 bases fitting TRBD1. This CDR3 region has 15 residues. With 2 bases clipped from V and 2 bases from J, the junction kept 3 bases outside the gene matches. The germline V gene encodes CDR1 MNHEY and CDR2 SVGEGT. The CDR3 coding sequence is TGTGCCAGCAGTTACATGGGACAGGGGACCTACGAGCAGTACTTC. This encodes CASSYMGQGTYEQYF.

The CDR3 nucleotides are TGTGCCAGTAGTATAGGGGCACAGGGTTATCAGCCCCAGCATTTT. Its translation is CASSIGAQGYQPQHF. The chain joins TRBV19 to TRBJ1-5; tentatively, D is TRBD1 (6 bases). V gave up 1 base and J gave up 5 bases, with 12 bases separating them. CDR3 length: 15 amino acids. Germline values: CDR1 LNHDA, CDR2 SQIVND (reference sequence).

DNA of the CDR3: TGCGCCAGCAGCTTGGAGGGACAGACTAACACTGAAGCTTTCTTT. Translation gives CASSLEGQTNTEAFF. This chain uses TRBV5-1 with TRBJ1-1; 7 positions match TRBD1. This CDR3 is 15 amino acids long. Looked up from germline, CDR1 is SGHRS and CDR2 is YFSETQ. The ends lost 0 bases at V and 2 bases at J; junction bases unmatched: 4. Looking up the rest from reference TRBV5-1 and TRBJ1-1 gives the full variable domain: KAGVTQTPRYLIKTRGQQVTLSCSPISGHRSVSWYQQTPGQGLQFLFEYFSETQRNKGNFPGRFSGRQFSNSRSEMNVSTLELGDSALYLCASSLEGQTNTEAFFGQGTRLTVV.

The chain couples TRBV11-2 to TRBJ2-5; D might be TRBD2 (7 bases). The V end was cut by 3 bases, the J end by 7 bases, with 27 bases between. This CDR3 contains 18 residues. Germline V gene lookup returns CDR1 SGHAT and CDR2 FQNNGV. CDR3 nucleotide sequence: TGTGCCAGCAGCTTTCGATCAGGGGCTAGCGGAAGTCCTGGGACCCAGTACTTC. It specifies CASSFRSGASGSPGTQYF.

The chain employs TRBV6-1 and TRBJ2-1; 12 bases fit TRBD2. Germline values: CDR1 MNHNS, CDR2 SASEGT. The CDR3 is 15 residues long. With 2 bases clipped from V and 7 bases from J, the junction kept 3 bases outside the gene matches. CDR3 in amino acids: CASSELAGGRNEQFF. The CDR3 DNA is TGTGCCAGCAGTGAACTAGCGGGGGGGCGTAATGAGCAGTTCTTC.

The rearrangement joins TRBV15 to TRBJ2-3; 8 bases are a match to TRBD2. CDR1 LNHNV and CDR2 YYDKDF come from the germline V gene (reference sequence). V trimming: 3 bases; J trimming: 2 bases; junction bases outside the gene matches: 7. This CDR3 has 16 residues. CDR3 coding DNA: TGTGCCACCAGCAGGCGCGCGGGGGGACTCACAGATACGCAGTATTTT. Amino acid sequence: CATSRRAGGLTDTQYF. The full variable domain, completed using reference TRBV15 and TRBJ2-3, is DAMVIQNPRYQVTQFGKPVTLSCSQTLNHNVMYWYQQKSSQAPKLLFHYYDKDFNNEADTPDNFQSRRPNTSFCFLDIRSPGLGDTAMYLCATSRRAGGLTDTQYFGPGTRLTVL.

This clone was seen more than once but under ten times. The rearrangement links TRBV9 to TRBJ1-2; 8 bases map to TRBD1. Trimming cost V 4 bases and J 4 bases; bases outside gene matches: 12. CDR1 is SGDLS and CDR2 is YYNGEE in the germline V gene. The CDR3 runs 16 residues. The CDR3 coding sequence is TGTGCCAGCAGCCCCGACCCCGGACAGGGAGGCTATGGCTACACCTTC. Its protein is CASSPDPGQGGYGYTF.

This chain uses TRBV9 with TRBJ1-2; D may be TRBD1 (5 bases). Germline V gene sequence: CDR1 SGDLS, CDR2 YYNGEE. Trimming cost V 3 bases and J 8 bases, with 11 bases left between them. CDR3 length: 12 amino acids. The CDR3 coding sequence is TGTGCCAGCAGCGCCCCTCGGGGGGGCTACACCTTC. The encoded protein is CASSAPRGGYTF.

V gene TRBV4-2 combines with J gene TRBJ2-1, with 7 bases aligning to TRBD2. V lost 8 bases to trimming and J lost 4 bases; unmatched junction nucleotides: 11. Germline CDR1 reads LGHNA; CDR2 reads YNFKEQ. This CDR3 is built from 15 residues. The CDR3 DNA is TGTGCCAGCGGCGAGGTAACTAGCGCTTACAATGAGCAGTTCTTC. The encoded protein is CASGEVTSAYNEQFF.